The 13 T cell receptor beta chains below were found in one sample sequenced in a study of neoadjuvant anti-PD-1 for oral cavity cancer. Time point in this sample: after neoadjuvant nivolumab, at surgical resection. Measured with immunoSEQ multiplex PCR; TCRdb has only the in-frame clones, and not every one. The sample gives under 7,000 clones, about 60% of which show up once; 7.5% to 9.5% is in the top ten. The source material was tumor tissue, sampled after nivolumab (anti-PD-1) treatment. The receptors stem from a person aged 35-79 years with oral cavity squamous cell carcinoma.

The DNA of the CDR3 is TGTGCCACCAGCAGAGTGGGACAGGGCTTTTACGAGCAGTACTTC. Translating it yields CATSRVGQGFYEQYF. V is TRBV15 and J is TRBJ2-7; TRBD1 agrees at 9 bases. V was clipped by 1 base and J by 4 bases; unmatched bases: 5. Germline V CDR1 and CDR2: LNHNV, YYDKDF (reference sequence). The length of the CDR3 is 15 residues.

CDR3 protein: CASSARAEAFF. In DNA form, the CDR3 reads TGTGCCAGTAGTGCCAGGGCCGAAGCTTTCTTT. The rearrangement joins TRBV19 to TRBJ1-1, with TRBD1 as a possible D gene (5 bases). In germline, CDR1 is LNHDA, CDR2 SQIVND (reference sequence). The CDR3 is 11 amino acids. Trimming shortened V by 5 bases and J by 8 bases, and 9 bases separated the two germline ends.

This clone appeared a few times. The chain joins TRBV2 to TRBJ2-1, with 9 nucleotides matching TRBD2. CDR1 is SNHLY, CDR2 FYNNEI, per germline. V lost 3 bases to trimming and J lost 7 bases; unmatched junction nucleotides: 7. This CDR3 spans 15 amino acids. The CDR3 nucleotides are TGTGCCAGCAGTGAGCGGGAGGGCAGTTTAAATGAGCAGTTCTTC. Amino acid sequence: CASSEREGSLNEQFF.

The sample holds one count of this clone. This chain connects TRBV15 to TRBJ2-3; no clear D gene. Trimming took 6 bases from V and 0 from J, leaving 7 bases between them. The germline V gene encodes CDR1 LNHNV and CDR2 YYDKDF (reference sequence). The CDR3 totals 13 residues. As DNA, the CDR3 is TGTGCCACCAGTCGGCGGAGCACAGATACGCAGTATTTT. Translation gives CATSRRSTDTQYF.

This clone was observed a handful of times. The rearrangement uses TRBV27 and TRBJ2-7, with D perhaps TRBD1 or TRBD2 (5 bases each). This CDR3 comprises 14 residues. V lost 7 bases, J lost 3 bases, and 16 bases lay in between. The germline V gene encodes CDR1 MNHEY and CDR2 SMNVEV (reference sequence). The CDR3 is CASTPRDGGYEQYF. DNA for the CDR3: TGTGCCAGCACACCCCGGGACGGCGGCTACGAGCAGTACTTC.

This clone was found a few times. The chain combines TRBV4-1 with TRBJ2-1; D is ambiguous. Germline V gives CDR1 MGHRA, CDR2 YSYEKL. This CDR3 is built from 16 residues. The V and J ends lost 3 bases and 1 base respectively, with 13 bases between them. CDR3 nucleotides: TGCGCCAGCAGCCACGTAGACTTAGTTTCCTACAATGAGCAGTTCTTC. This codes for CASSHVDLVSYNEQFF.

This chain links TRBV30 with TRBJ2-7, with a weak D call TRBD2 (5 bases). Trimming removed 3 bases at V and 6 bases at J, with 15 bases between. The CDR3 covers 13 residues. Per germline, CDR1 GTSNPN and CDR2 SVGIG (reference sequence). CDR3 sequence reads: CAWSRTTEGEQYF. The CDR3 DNA follows: TGTGCCTGGAGCCGAACAACCGAGGGCGAGCAGTACTTC.

This clone has just one count. V usage is TRBV7-3 and J usage is TRBJ2-1; tentatively, D is TRBD2 (5 bases). CDR1 is SGHTA, CDR2 FQGTGA, per germline. V was cut by 1 base and J by 8 bases, with 15 bases left in between. This CDR3 contains 15 residues. This chain's CDR3 is CASSLNSGGQDEQFF. CDR3 in DNA: TGTGCCAGCAGCTTAAACAGCGGAGGCCAGGATGAGCAGTTCTTC.

This chain joins TRBV7-9 and TRBJ1-4; D remains ambiguous. The germline V gene encodes CDR1 SEHNR and CDR2 FQNEAQ (reference sequence). V lost 3 bases and J lost 8, with 10 bases in between. This CDR3 has 13 amino acids. CDR3 protein: CASSLEGNEKLFF. The CDR3 DNA reads TGTGCCAGCAGCTTGGAGGGAAACGAAAAACTGTTTTTT.

This clone was counted only a few times. The chain recombines TRBV7-9 with TRBJ1-5; 7 bases line up with TRBD1. CDR1 and CDR2 from the germline V gene are SEHNR and FQNEAQ (reference sequence). CDR3 size: 15 residues. The ends lost 5 bases at V and 2 bases at J; junction bases unmatched: 6. CDR3 in DNA: TGTGCCAGCAGCACGACAGGGAATGGCAATCAGCCCCAGCATTTT. It is translated as CASSTTGNGNQPQHF.

The rearrangement joins TRBV6-1 to TRBJ2-5; D is perhaps TRBD1 or TRBD2 (5 bases each). Germline CDR1 is MNHNS and CDR2 is SASEGT. The V and J ends lost 4 bases and 2 bases respectively, with 14 bases between them. The CDR3 contains 15 residues. This chain's CDR3 is CASSVVGTGQETQYF. The CDR3 DNA reads as TGTGCCAGCAGTGTAGTCGGGACGGGACAAGAGACCCAGTACTTC.

The chain couples TRBV7-8 to TRBJ1-1; perhaps TRBD1 as D (6 bases). Per the germline V gene, CDR1 is SGHVS and CDR2 is FQNEAQ. The CDR3 has 15 residues. V lost 3 bases and J lost 4, with 15 bases in between. In DNA, the CDR3 is TGTGCCAGCAGCTTGAGAACCCAGGGGCCCACTGAAGCTTTCTTT. Protein: CASSLRTQGPTEAFF.

Only a few counts were recorded for this clone. V gene TRBV18 combines with J gene TRBJ1-2; 9 nucleotides match TRBD1. Germline CDR1 and CDR2: KGHSH and LQKENI. V trimming: 3 bases; J trimming: 8 bases; junction bases outside the gene matches: 10. The CDR3 has 15 residues. The CDR3 spells CASSPTGDRASGYTF. For the CDR3, the DNA is TGTGCCAGCTCACCTACCGGGGACAGGGCAAGCGGCTACACCTTC.